The sequence of this TCR beta chain was determined in a study of Ad26.COV2.S vaccination and SARS-CoV-2 variants. Study observations and caveats: Assessments of TCR breadth and depth may have underestimated the total T cell responses. Researchers reported similar non-spike TCR breadth in vaccine and placebo recipients.

Concerning this clone: Its antigen is undetermined.

Clones were sequenced by immunoSEQ multiplex PCR, and TCRdb holds only the in-frame ones, with some missing. The sample holds about 350,000 clones, roughly 81% seen once. Looked up from germline, CDR1 is LNHNV and CDR2 is YYDKDF (reference sequence). CDR3 length equals 14 residues. Trimming removed 1 base from V and 1 base from J, with 4 bases in between. Treatment: roughly 20 received Ad26.COV2.S at low or high dose, single or two shots; roughly five received placebo; per-sample allocation not given. Sampling was done on day 63 after the first vaccine or placebo injection. The gene calls are TRBV15 and TRBJ1-4; D remains unclear. The sequences come from peripheral blood, collected in a trial of Ad26.COV2.S vaccine versus placebo. The TCR comes from a person between 18 and 59 years old who received the Ad26.COV2.S COVID-19 vaccine or a placebo. CDR3 amino acids: CATSRGETNEKLFF. CDR3 in DNA: TGTGCCACCAGCAGAGGGGAAACTAATGAAAAACTGTTTTTT.